This TCR beta chain comes out of a study of OX40 agonist ivuxolimab in advanced cancers. In regard to this clone: Its antigen is still unknown.

This table comes from immunoSEQ multiplex PCR, and its TCRdb copy is limited to in-frame clones, with some not included. Here the sample spans about 53,000 clones, 70% to 90% being singletons. Trimming removed 4 bases at V and 0 bases at J, with 12 bases between. Germline-derived CDR1 and CDR2 are SQVTM and ANQGSEA. The CDR3 has 14 residues. Whole-study results and caveats: In the 0.1 to 3.0 mg/kg range, CD4+ and CD8+ blood T cells had expanded clonally by week 6. Among the least clonally expanded were partial responders at 0.1-3.0 mg/kg.

This TCR was sampled from an adult with an advanced solid tumor such as melanoma, head and neck, liver or kidney cancer. The rearrangement uses TRBV29-1 and TRBJ1-1; no definite D call. The sample was CD4+ or CD8+ T cells sorted from blood, taken in a trial of the OX40 agonist ivuxolimab. The CDR3 sequence: CSVVILLMNTEAFF. The CDR3 DNA sequence: TGCAGCGTTGTTATACTGCTTATGAACACTGAAGCTTTCTTT.